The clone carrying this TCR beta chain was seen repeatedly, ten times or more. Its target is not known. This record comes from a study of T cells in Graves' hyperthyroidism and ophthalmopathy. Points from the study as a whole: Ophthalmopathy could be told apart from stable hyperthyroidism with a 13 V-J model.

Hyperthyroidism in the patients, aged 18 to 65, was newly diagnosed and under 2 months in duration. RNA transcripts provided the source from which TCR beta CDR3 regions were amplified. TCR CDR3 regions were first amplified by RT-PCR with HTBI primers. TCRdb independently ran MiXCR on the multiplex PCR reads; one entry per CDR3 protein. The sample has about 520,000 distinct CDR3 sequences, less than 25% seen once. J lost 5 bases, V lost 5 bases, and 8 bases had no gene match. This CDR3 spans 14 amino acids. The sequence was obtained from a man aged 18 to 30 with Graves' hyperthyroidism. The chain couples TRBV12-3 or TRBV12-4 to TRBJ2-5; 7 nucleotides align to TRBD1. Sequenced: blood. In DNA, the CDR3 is TGTGCCAGCAGTATAATACAGGGGACGGAGACCCAGTACTTC. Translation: CASSIIQGTETQYF.